Each of the 21 T cell receptor beta chains below was sequenced from the same sample in a study of T cells in Graves' hyperthyroidism and ophthalmopathy. Amplified TCR beta CDR3 regions derived from RNA transcripts. The HTBI primer set served for first-round RT-PCR of the TCR CDR3. In TCRdb, the multiplex PCR reads were re-called with MiXCR into one record per CDR3 protein. The sample has about 620,000 distinct CDR3 sequences; around 16% are singletons. Sequencing used blood. The receptor set was obtained from a woman aged 30 to 39 with Graves' hyperthyroidism.

This clonotype showed up just a few times. This chain uses TRBV20-1 with TRBJ2-5; 15 nucleotides match TRBD2. V lost 6 bases to trimming and J lost 1 base; unmatched junction nucleotides: 9. Germline-derived CDR1 and CDR2 are DFQATT and SNEGSKA (reference sequence). This CDR3 comprises 17 residues. CDR3 amino acids: CSANPGTSGRSQETQYF. Written as DNA, the CDR3 is TGCAGTGCCAACCCGGGGACTAGCGGGAGGTCCCAAGAGACCCAGTACTTC.

This clonotype was observed many times. The V call is TRBV6-6, the J call TRBJ2-7, with D perhaps matching TRBD2 (5 bases). V lost 0 bases and J 6 bases, leaving 15 bases between the germline ends. The CDR3 covers 15 residues. CDR1 MNHNY and CDR2 SVGAGI come from the germline V gene (reference sequence). Here the CDR3 DNA reads TGTGCCAGCAGTTACTCGACTACTCTTGGGGTCGAGCAGTACTTC. Protein product: CASSYSTTLGVEQYF.

The chain links TRBV6-2 or TRBV6-3 to TRBJ2-3; TRBD1 agrees at 10 bases. V lost 6 bases and J lost 3; bases outside the gene matches: 12. The CDR3 runs to 17 residues. Germline assignment: CDR1 MNHEY and CDR2 SVGEGT. The CDR3 bases are TGTGCCAGCAGACGAGGGACGGGGGACAGGGGTACAGATACGCAGTATTTT. It translates to CASRRGTGDRGTDTQYF.

This clonotype was observed many times. The chain employs TRBV6-1 and TRBJ2-6; possibly TRBD1 for D (5 bases). The CDR3 contains 16 residues. Per the germline V gene, CDR1 is MNHNS and CDR2 is SASEGT. V lost 7 bases and J 1 base, leaving 14 bases between the germline ends. CDR3 loop: CASTGQGLSGANVLTF. The CDR3 DNA is TGTGCCAGCACTGGCCAGGGCCTGTCTGGGGCCAACGTCCTGACTTTC.

In this sample, this clonotype turned up a few times. Here the CDR3 reads CASSFWGTNTEAFF. In DNA, the CDR3 is TGTGCCAGCAGTTTCTGGGGGACGAACACTGAAGCTTTCTTT. The chain carries TRBV6-2 or TRBV6-3 and TRBJ1-1; D perhaps matches TRBD1 (5 bases). Trimming shortened V by 4 bases and J by 1 base, and 10 bases separated the two germline ends. The CDR3 spans 14 residues. Germline values: CDR1 MNHEY, CDR2 SVGEGT.

This chain joins TRBV4-3 and TRBJ2-7; 7 bases are a match to TRBD2. Unmatched junction bases numbered 11, after V lost 2 bases and J lost 4 bases. The CDR3 extends over 16 amino acids. CDR1 is LGHNA and CDR2 is YSLEER in the germline V gene. The CDR3 loop reads CASSQRASGGYYEQYF. In DNA form, the CDR3 reads TGCGCCAGCAGCCAACGTGCTAGCGGAGGGTATTACGAGCAGTACTTC.

This chain connects TRBV6-2 or TRBV6-3 to TRBJ2-6; a weak D match, TRBD2 (6 bases). The CDR3 sequence is 17 residues long. Trimming removed 4 bases from V and 1 base from J, with 14 bases in between. Germline CDR1 and CDR2: MNHEY and SVGEGT. CDR3 region: CASSSDRLVSGANVLTF. For the CDR3, the DNA is TGTGCCAGCAGTTCCGACAGACTAGTTTCTGGGGCCAACGTCCTGACTTTC.

This clonotype occurred many times. The chain links TRBV3-1 to TRBJ2-7; 8 bases map to TRBD2. The CDR3 length is 17 residues. V was clipped by 4 bases and J by 6 bases; unmatched bases: 17. The V gene's germline CDR1 is LGHDT and CDR2 YNNKEL (reference sequence). For the CDR3, the DNA is TGTGCCAGCAGCCCCCGAGTGGTAATAGCGGGAAATAGCGAGCAGTACTTC. It translates to CASSPRVVIAGNSEQYF.

The sample holds many counts of this clonotype. The chain links TRBV5-1 to TRBJ2-5; D unresolved. This CDR3 is 13 amino acids long. CDR1 and CDR2 from the germline V gene are SGHRS and YFSETQ. Trimming stripped 0 bases from V and 3 bases from J, with 6 bases between. CDR3 in DNA: TGCGCCAGCAGCTTGGGTTGGGAAGAGACCCAGTACTTC. The encoded protein is CASSLGWEETQYF.

J is TRBJ1-2 and V is TRBV6-1; no definite D call. Germline-derived CDR1 and CDR2 are MNHNS and SASEGT. Trimming stripped 3 bases from V and 7 bases from J, with 9 bases between. This CDR3 region has 12 residues. The CDR3 DNA follows: TGTGCCAGCAGTGATGACTGGACTGGCTACACCTTC. Translation: CASSDDWTGYTF.

In its sample, this clonotype was seen a few times. An end of the junction does not agree with germline; a read error may underlie this. The rearrangement uses TRBV7-7 and TRBJ2-5; 7 nucleotides line up with TRBD1. This CDR3 contains 15 residues. Germline values: CDR1 SSHAT, CDR2 FNYEAQ (reference sequence). The CDR3 spells CASSPLRGPEETQYF. The CDR3 coding sequence is TGTGCTAGCAGCCCATTAAGGGGGCCAGAAGAGACCCAGTACTTC.

Many counts were recorded for this clonotype. The chain combines TRBV28 with TRBJ2-2, with 9 bases aligning to TRBD2. The V and J ends lost 8 bases and 4 bases, in that order; junction bases with no gene match: 2. The CDR3 has 13 amino acids. From germline, CDR1 is MDHEN and CDR2 SYDVKM. CDR3: CASGTSFTGELFF. CDR3 DNA sequence: TGTGCCAGCGGGACTAGCTTCACCGGGGAGCTGTTTTTT.

V usage is TRBV29-1 and J usage is TRBJ2-2, with D perhaps matching TRBD1 (6 bases). The CDR3 has 16 residues. The germline V and J ends were trimmed by 6 bases and 2 bases, with 19 bases remaining between them. Germline assignment: CDR1 SQVTM and CDR2 ANQGSEA. The CDR3 coding sequence is TGCAGCGTCGCTGCCCGGGACATTAGTAACACCGGGGAGCTGTTTTTT. Amino acid sequence: CSVAARDISNTGELFF.

This clonotype was seen at least ten times. The chain joins TRBV7-8 to TRBJ2-1, with D tentatively TRBD1 (6 bases). The CDR3 has 13 amino acids. CDR1 SGHVS and CDR2 FQNEAQ come from the germline V gene. V was trimmed by 4 bases and J by 6 bases, leaving 10 bases between them. For the CDR3, the DNA is TGTGCCAGCAGCTCAGTACAGGGCAATGAGCAGTTCTTC. This encodes CASSSVQGNEQFF.

This clonotype was seen many times. The chain has TRBV3-1 and TRBJ2-3; 8 nucleotides agree with TRBD2. There are 15 residues in the CDR3. Per germline, CDR1 LGHDT and CDR2 YNNKEL (reference sequence). Trimming took 6 bases from V and 3 from J; bases not matched to a gene: 8. CDR3 nucleotides: TGTGCCAGCAGGGGGAGCGGGAGAGGTACAGATACGCAGTATTTT. Its translation is CASRGSGRGTDTQYF.

This clonotype was seen many times. This sequence joins TRBV28 and TRBJ2-3, with 10 bases identical to TRBD1. The CDR3 has 17 amino acids. CDR1 and CDR2 (germline): MDHEN, SYDVKM. J gave up 3 bases and V 5 bases, and 11 bases lay outside the gene matches. Here the CDR3 reads CASSPPRGTGETDTQYF. The CDR3 DNA reads TGTGCCAGCAGTCCCCCACGTGGGACAGGGGAAACAGATACGCAGTATTTT.

This clonotype was counted ten times or more. The chain couples TRBV7-2 to TRBJ1-2; 9 bases are a match to TRBD1. CDR1 and CDR2 from the germline V gene are SGHTA and FQGNSA. The V gene end was trimmed by 5 bases and the J gene end by 7 bases; junction bases not matched to a gene: 5. This CDR3 region has 13 residues. CDR3: CASSTDRGFGYTF. CDR3 bases: TGTGCCAGCAGCACAGACAGGGGGTTTGGCTACACCTTC. Using reference TRBV7-2 and TRBJ1-2 for the parts outside the CDR3, the full variable domain is GAGVSQSPSNKVTEKGKDVELRCDPISGHTALYWYRQSLGQGLEFLIYFQGNSAPDKSGLPSDRFSAERTGGSVSTLTIQRTQQEDSAVYLCASSTDRGFGYTFGSGTRLTVV.

The chain couples TRBV19 to TRBJ2-3; 14 nucleotides match TRBD2. The germline V gene has CDR1 LNHDA and CDR2 SQIVND (reference sequence). The CDR3 sequence is 18 residues long. V lost 5 bases and J lost 0; bases outside the gene matches: 7. The CDR3, as DNA: TGTGCCAGTAGTTGGGGACTAGCGGGAGTGTCTAGCACAGATACGCAGTATTTT. Its translation is CASSWGLAGVSSTDTQYF.

V gene TRBV11-2 combines with J gene TRBJ2-6, with a weak D call TRBD1 (6 bases). The CDR3 covers 18 residues. Trimming removed 3 bases at V and 0 bases at J, with 15 bases between. Germline V CDR1 and CDR2: SGHAT, FQNNGV. The chain's CDR3 is CASSLVRDTSSGANVLTF. CDR3 nucleotides: TGTGCCAGCAGCTTGGTACGGGACACAAGCTCTGGGGCCAACGTCCTGACTTTC.

This chain connects TRBV7-2 to TRBJ1-5; no reliable D call. Deletions cut 5 bases from V and 4 bases from J, with 12 bases between. This CDR3 contains 14 residues. Germline CDR1 reads SGHTA; CDR2 reads FQGNSA. The CDR3 protein is CASSLRAANQPQHF. CDR3 DNA: TGTGCCAGCAGCCTTAGGGCAGCGAATCAGCCCCAGCATTTT. Full variable domain (outside the CDR3, taken from reference TRBV7-2 and TRBJ1-5): GAGVSQSPSNKVTEKGKDVELRCDPISGHTALYWYRQSLGQGLEFLIYFQGNSAPDKSGLPSDRFSAERTGGSVSTLTIQRTQQEDSAVYLCASSLRAANQPQHFGDGTRLSIL.

The gene calls are TRBV6-1 and TRBJ2-5, with a tentative D call TRBD2 (6 bases). Between the trimmed V and J ends, which lost 6 bases and 2 bases, there was a span of 10 bases. In germline, CDR1 is MNHNS, CDR2 SASEGT. The CDR3 has 13 amino acids. Here the CDR3 reads CASRGTGQETQYF. Written as DNA, the CDR3 is TGTGCCAGCAGGGGGACTGGACAAGAGACCCAGTACTTC.